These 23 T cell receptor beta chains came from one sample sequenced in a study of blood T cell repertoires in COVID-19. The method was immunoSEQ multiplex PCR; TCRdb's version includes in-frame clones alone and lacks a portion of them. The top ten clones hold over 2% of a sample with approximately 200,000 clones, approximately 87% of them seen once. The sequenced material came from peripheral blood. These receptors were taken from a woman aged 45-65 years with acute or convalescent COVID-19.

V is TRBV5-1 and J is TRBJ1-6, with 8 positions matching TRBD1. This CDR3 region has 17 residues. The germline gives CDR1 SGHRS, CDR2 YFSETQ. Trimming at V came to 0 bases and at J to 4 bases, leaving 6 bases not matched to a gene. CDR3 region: CASSLEGTGVYNSPLHF. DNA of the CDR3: TGCGCCAGCAGCTTGGAAGGGACAGGAGTTTATAATTCACCCCTCCACTTT.

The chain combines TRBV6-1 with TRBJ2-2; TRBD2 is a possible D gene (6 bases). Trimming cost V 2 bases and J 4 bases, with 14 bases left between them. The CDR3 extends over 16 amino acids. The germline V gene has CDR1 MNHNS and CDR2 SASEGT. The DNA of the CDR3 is TGTGCCAGCAGTGAATACGGGGGAGAGGGCACCGGGGAGCTGTTTTTT. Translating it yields CASSEYGGEGTGELFF.

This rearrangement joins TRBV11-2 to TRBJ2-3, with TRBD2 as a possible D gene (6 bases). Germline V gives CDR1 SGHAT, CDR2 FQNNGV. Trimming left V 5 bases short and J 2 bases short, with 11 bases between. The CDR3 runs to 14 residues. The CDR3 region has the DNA TGTGCCAGCAGCCCGGGGGACTTCACAGATACGCAGTATTTT. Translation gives CASSPGDFTDTQYF.

CDR3 nucleotides: TGCGCCAGCAGCTTGGCCGGCGACAGGGTCAATTCACCCCTCCACTTT. This sequence encodes CASSLAGDRVNSPLHF. V usage is TRBV5-1 and J usage is TRBJ1-6; TRBD1 matches 7 bases. Germline-derived CDR1 and CDR2 are SGHRS and YFSETQ. The V gene end was trimmed by 0 bases and the J gene end by 7 bases; junction bases not matched to a gene: 7. This CDR3 region has 16 residues.

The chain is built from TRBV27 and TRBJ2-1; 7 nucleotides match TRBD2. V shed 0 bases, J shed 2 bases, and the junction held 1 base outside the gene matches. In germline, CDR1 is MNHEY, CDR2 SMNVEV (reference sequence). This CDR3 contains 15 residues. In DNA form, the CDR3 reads TGTGCCAGCAGTTTATCGGGGGGGACCTACAATGAGCAGTTCTTC. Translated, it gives CASSLSGGTYNEQFF.

CDR3 in amino acids: CSAYLGNTIYF. As DNA, the CDR3 is TGCAGTGCTTATCTCGGAAACACCATATATTTT. V is TRBV20-1 and J is TRBJ1-3; no clear D. Between the trimmed V and J ends, which lost 5 bases and 4 bases, there was a span of 6 bases. Per the germline V gene, CDR1 is DFQATT and CDR2 is SNEGSKA (reference sequence). The CDR3 runs 11 residues.

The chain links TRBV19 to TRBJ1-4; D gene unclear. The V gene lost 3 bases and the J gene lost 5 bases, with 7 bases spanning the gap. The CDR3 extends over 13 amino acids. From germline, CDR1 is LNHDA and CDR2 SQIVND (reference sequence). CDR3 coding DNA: TGTGCCAGTAGTATGTCGGGGAATGAAAAACTGTTTTTT. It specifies CASSMSGNEKLFF.

CDR3 region: CASSRQESYEQYF. For the CDR3, the DNA is TGTGCCAGCTCTCGACAGGAGTCATACGAGCAGTACTTC. This chain joins TRBV18 and TRBJ2-7; a possible D gene is TRBD1 (6 bases). Between the trimmed V and J ends, which lost 6 bases and 4 bases, there was a span of 13 bases. The CDR3 has 13 residues. The germline V gene has CDR1 KGHSH and CDR2 LQKENI.

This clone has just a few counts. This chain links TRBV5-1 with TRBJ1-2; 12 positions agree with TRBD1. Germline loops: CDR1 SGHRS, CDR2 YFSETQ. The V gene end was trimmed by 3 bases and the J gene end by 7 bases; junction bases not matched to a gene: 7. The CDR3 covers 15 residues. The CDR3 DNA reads TGCGCCAGCAGCTACGGAGGGGACAGGGGGCTTGGCTACACCTTC. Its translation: CASSYGGDRGLGYTF.

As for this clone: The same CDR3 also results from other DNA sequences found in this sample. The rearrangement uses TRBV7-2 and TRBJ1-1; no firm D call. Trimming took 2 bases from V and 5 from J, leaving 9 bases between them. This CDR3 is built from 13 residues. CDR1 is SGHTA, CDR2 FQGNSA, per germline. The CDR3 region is CASSLSPGTEAFF. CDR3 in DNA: TGTGCCAGCAGCTTAAGCCCCGGTACTGAAGCTTTCTTT.

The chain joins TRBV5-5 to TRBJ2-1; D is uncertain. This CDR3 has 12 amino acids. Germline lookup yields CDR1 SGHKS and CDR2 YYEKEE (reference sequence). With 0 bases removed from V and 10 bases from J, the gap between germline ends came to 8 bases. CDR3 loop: CASSLVLEEQFF. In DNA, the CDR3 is TGTGCCAGCAGCTTGGTTTTAGAGGAGCAGTTCTTC.

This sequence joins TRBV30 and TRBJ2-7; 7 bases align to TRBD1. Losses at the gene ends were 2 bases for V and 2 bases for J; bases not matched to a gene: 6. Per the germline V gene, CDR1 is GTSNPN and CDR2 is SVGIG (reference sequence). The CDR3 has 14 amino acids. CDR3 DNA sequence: TGTGCCTGGAGTTTCCGACAGGGAACCTACGAGCAGTACTTC. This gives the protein CAWSFRQGTYEQYF. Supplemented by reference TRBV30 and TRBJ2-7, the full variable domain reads SQTIHQWPATLVQPVGSPLSLECTVEGTSNPNLYWYRQAAGRGLQLLFYSVGIGQISSEVPQNLSASRPQDRQFILSSKKLLLSDSGFYLCAWSFRQGTYEQYFGPGTRLTVT.

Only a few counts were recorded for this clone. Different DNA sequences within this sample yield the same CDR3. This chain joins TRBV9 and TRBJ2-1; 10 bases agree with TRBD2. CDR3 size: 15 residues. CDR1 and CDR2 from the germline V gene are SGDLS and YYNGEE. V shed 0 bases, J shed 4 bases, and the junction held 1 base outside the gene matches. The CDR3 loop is CASSVGTSGYNEQFF. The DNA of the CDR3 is TGTGCCAGCAGCGTAGGGACTAGCGGTTACAATGAGCAGTTCTTC.

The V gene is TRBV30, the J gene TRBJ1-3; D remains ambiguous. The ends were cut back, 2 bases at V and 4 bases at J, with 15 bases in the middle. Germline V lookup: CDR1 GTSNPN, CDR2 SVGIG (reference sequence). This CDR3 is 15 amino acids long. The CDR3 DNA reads TGTGCCTGGAGTCGCGACGACAAGGCCGGAAACACCATATATTTT. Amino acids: CAWSRDDKAGNTIYF. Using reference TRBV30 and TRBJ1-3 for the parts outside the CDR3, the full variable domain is SQTIHQWPATLVQPVGSPLSLECTVEGTSNPNLYWYRQAAGRGLQLLFYSVGIGQISSEVPQNLSASRPQDRQFILSSKKLLLSDSGFYLCAWSRDDKAGNTIYFGEGSWLTVV.

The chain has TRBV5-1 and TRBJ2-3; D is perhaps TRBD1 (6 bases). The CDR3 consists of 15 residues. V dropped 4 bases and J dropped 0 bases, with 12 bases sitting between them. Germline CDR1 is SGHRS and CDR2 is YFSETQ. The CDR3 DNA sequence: TGCGCCAGCAGCCCCACAGGGCCTAGCACAGATACGCAGTATTTT. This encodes CASSPTGPSTDTQYF.

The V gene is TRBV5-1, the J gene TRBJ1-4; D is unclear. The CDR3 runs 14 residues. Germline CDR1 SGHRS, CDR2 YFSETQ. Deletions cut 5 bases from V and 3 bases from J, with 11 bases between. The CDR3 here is CASREQPSNEKLFF. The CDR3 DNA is TGCGCCAGCAGGGAGCAGCCGTCTAATGAAAAACTGTTTTTT.

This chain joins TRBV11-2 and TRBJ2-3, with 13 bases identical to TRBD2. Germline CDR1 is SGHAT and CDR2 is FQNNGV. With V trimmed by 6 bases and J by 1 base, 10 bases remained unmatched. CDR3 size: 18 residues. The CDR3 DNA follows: TGTGCCAGCAGGAAAACTAGCGGGAGGGATTGGGGCACAGATACGCAGTATTTT. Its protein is CASRKTSGRDWGTDTQYF.

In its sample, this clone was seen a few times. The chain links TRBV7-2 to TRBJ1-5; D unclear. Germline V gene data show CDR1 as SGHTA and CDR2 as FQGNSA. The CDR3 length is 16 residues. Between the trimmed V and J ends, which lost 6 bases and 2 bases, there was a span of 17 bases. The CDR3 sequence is CASSSGGSNGNQPQHF. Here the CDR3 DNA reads TGTGCCAGCAGTTCGGGTGGGAGTAATGGCAATCAGCCCCAGCATTTT.

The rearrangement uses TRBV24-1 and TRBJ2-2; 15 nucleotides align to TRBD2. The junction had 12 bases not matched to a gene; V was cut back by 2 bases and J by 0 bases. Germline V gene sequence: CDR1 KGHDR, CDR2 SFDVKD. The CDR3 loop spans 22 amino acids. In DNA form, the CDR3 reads TGTGCCACCAGTGATTCCACGATCGGGACTAGCGGGGGGCCCCCGAACACCGGGGAGCTGTTTTTT. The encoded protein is CATSDSTIGTSGGPPNTGELFF.

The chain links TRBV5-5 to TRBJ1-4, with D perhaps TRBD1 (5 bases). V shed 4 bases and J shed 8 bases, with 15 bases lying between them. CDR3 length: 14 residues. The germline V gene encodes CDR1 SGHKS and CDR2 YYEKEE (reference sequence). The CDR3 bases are TGTGCCAGCAGCCGAGAGAGTAGGACAGAAAAACTGTTTTTT. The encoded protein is CASSRESRTEKLFF.

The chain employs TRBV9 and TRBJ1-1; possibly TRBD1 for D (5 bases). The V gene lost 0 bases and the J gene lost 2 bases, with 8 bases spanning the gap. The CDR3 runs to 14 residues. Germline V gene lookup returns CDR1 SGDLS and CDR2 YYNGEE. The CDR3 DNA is TGTGCCAGCAGCGTAGGTCAGGGCAACACTGAAGCTTTCTTT. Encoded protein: CASSVGQGNTEAFF.

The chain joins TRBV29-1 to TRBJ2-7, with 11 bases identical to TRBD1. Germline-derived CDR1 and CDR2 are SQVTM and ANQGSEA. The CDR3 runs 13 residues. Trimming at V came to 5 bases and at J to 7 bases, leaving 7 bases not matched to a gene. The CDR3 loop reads CSVLPGQGGEQYF. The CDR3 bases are TGCAGCGTTTTACCGGGACAGGGGGGGGAGCAGTACTTC.

The DNA of the CDR3 is TGTGCCAGCAGTGAACTAGGAGGGCGCCATTCACCCCTCCACTTT. It is translated as CASSELGGRHSPLHF. The chain links TRBV6-1 to TRBJ1-6; D ambiguous. The germline gives CDR1 MNHNS, CDR2 SASEGT. The CDR3 extends over 15 amino acids. The V end lost 2 bases, the J end lost 8 bases, and 13 bases lay between the germline ends.